This T cell receptor (beta chain) derives from a study of regulatory T cells in long-lasting Graves disease. Study-level points and caveats: More public clonotypes were shared by persistent patients (around 2,500) than by new patients (fewer than 1,000). Thyroid tissue went unexamined; only peripheral blood was analyzed.

This clonotype was seen only a few times. The target antigen is unknown. The CDR3 extends over 16 amino acids. V lost 5 bases to trimming and J lost 1 base; unmatched junction nucleotides: 10. Germline V gene sequence: CDR1 MNHNS, CDR2 SASEGT. Indicated time point: newly diagnosed GD, antithyroid drugs for less than 3 months. Scientists built the TCR library using RNA that was extracted from PBMCs. Investigators report Graves' disease was diagnosed under American Thyroid Association guidelines. iRepertoire HTBI primers and Arm-PCR of CDR3 regions built TCR beta libraries. Via MiXCR, TCRdb re-called the multiplex PCR reads, giving one row per CDR3 protein. The sample contains 620,000 or so distinct CDR3 sequences, 15% to 20% of which appear only once. The sample also formed part of further work on T cells in Graves' hyperthyroidism and ophthalmopathy.

The J gene is TRBJ1-1, the V gene TRBV6-1; 7 positions agree with TRBD1. The starting material was peripheral blood mononuclear cells (PBMCs), obtained at new diagnosis, from a patient treated with antithyroid drugs. This TCR came from a woman younger than 45 with Graves disease. The CDR3 loop is CASSISQDRPNTEAFF. CDR3 DNA sequence: TGTGCCAGCAGTATTTCCCAGGACAGGCCGAACACTGAAGCTTTCTTT.